These 26 T cell receptor beta chains were sequenced from one sample in a study of blood T cells in healthy people across ages. Using a J-beta primer mix together with a sample-barcoded 5' primer, a second PCR was run for roughly 6 to 11 cycles. In TCRdb, the 5' RACE reads were re-called with MiXCR into one record per CDR3 protein. The sample carries about 670,000 distinct CDR3 sequences, 40% to 50% recorded once. Sequencing used blood. These receptors all stem from a man older than 75 in good health.

This chain links TRBV6-2 or TRBV6-3 with TRBJ1-1, with no clear D. The CDR3 extends over 15 amino acids. Deletions cut 5 bases from V and 0 bases from J, with 13 bases between. Germline assignment: CDR1 MNHEY and CDR2 SVGEGT. In DNA form, the CDR3 reads TGTGCCAGCAGTGACAACGGGAAAATGAACACTGAAGCTTTCTTT. This encodes CASSDNGKMNTEAFF.

The gene calls are TRBV20-1 and TRBJ1-3, with 7 positions matching TRBD1. This CDR3 spans 12 amino acids. Germline V gives CDR1 DFQATT, CDR2 SNEGSKA (reference sequence). V was pared by 4 bases and J by 4 bases, with 1 base of the junction left unmatched. CDR3 residues: CSAMTGGNTIYF. CDR3 nucleotide sequence: TGCAGTGCTATGACAGGGGGAAACACCATATATTTT.

The V gene is TRBV21-1, the J gene TRBJ2-2; TRBD2, the table's D call, was not compared with the DNA. TRBV21-1 is annotated as a pseudogene. There are 19 residues in the CDR3. The CDR3 bases are TGTGCCAGCAGCAAGGTCAGGCTAGCGGGCAGCGCGAACACCGGGGAGCTGTTTTTT. The encoded protein is CASSKVRLAGSANTGELFF.

This clonotype was seen more than once but under ten times. The V call is TRBV6-6, the J call TRBJ1-5; 8 nucleotides align to TRBD1. The CDR3 spans 15 residues. Trimming cost V 5 bases and J 4 bases; bases outside gene matches: 7. CDR1 is MNHNY, CDR2 SVGAGI, per germline (reference sequence). The CDR3 region has the DNA TGTGCCAGCAGTACCCTAGGACAGGGAAATCAGCCCCAGCATTTT. Translation: CASSTLGQGNQPQHF.

Concerning this clonotype: The junction shows a germline mismatch at one end, possibly a read error. This chain links TRBV24-1 with TRBJ2-3; 11 nucleotides align to TRBD2. CDR3 length equals 17 residues. Germline V CDR1 and CDR2: KGHDR, SFDVKD. The CDR3 DNA is TGCGCCACCAGTGATTCCTCGCTAGCGGGAGGTGCAGATACGCAGTATTTT. Residues: CATSDSSLAGGADTQYF.

The J gene is TRBJ2-3, the V gene TRBV6-2 or TRBV6-3; 7 bases map to TRBD1. The CDR3 consists of 14 residues. Germline V gives CDR1 MNHEY, CDR2 SVGEGT. V shed 4 bases and J 2 bases; nucleotides not matched to a gene: 3. CDR3 nucleotide sequence: TGTGCCAGCAGTTTGGGACAGCACACAGATACGCAGTATTTT. It codes for CASSLGQHTDTQYF.

This clonotype was found a few times. The rearrangement uses TRBV6-2 or TRBV6-3 and TRBJ2-1; D ambiguous. The CDR3 totals 14 residues. Germline V lookup: CDR1 MNHEY, CDR2 SVGEGT. V lost 0 bases to trimming and J lost 8 bases, with 11 bases between them. CDR3 nucleotides: TGTGCCAGCAGTTACTCGAAGTCGGCCCATGAGCAGTTCTTC. This sequence encodes CASSYSKSAHEQFF.

There are many counts of this clonotype. J is TRBJ2-1 and V is TRBV7-2; 10 bases map to TRBD1. CDR1 is SGHTA, CDR2 FQGNSA, per germline. The CDR3 length is 14 residues. Germline trimming cut 4 bases from V and 5 bases from J; bases unmatched to any gene: 2. The CDR3 DNA follows: TGTGCCAGCAGCTCAGGGACAGGGGACAATGAGCAGTTCTTC. Protein sequence: CASSSGTGDNEQFF.

A note on this clonotype: This could be a read error, since a much larger clone is one nucleotide away. The V call is TRBV7-9, the J call TRBJ2-1, with TRBD1 matching over 7 bases. CDR1 and CDR2 (germline): SEHNR, FQNEAQ (reference sequence). This CDR3 region has 13 residues. Trimming cost V 1 base and J 13 bases; bases outside gene matches: 7. CDR3 coding DNA: TGTGCCAGCAGCTTAGACACAGGGGAGACCCAGTTCTTC. Protein: CASSLDTGETQFF.

V usage is TRBV6-5 and J usage is TRBJ2-3, with D maybe TRBD2 (6 bases). The CDR3 spans 16 residues. Trimming left V 2 bases short and J 1 base short, with 13 bases between. Germline V gives CDR1 MNHEY, CDR2 SVGAGI. The CDR3 sequence: CASSYPSSGRTDTQYF. DNA of the CDR3: TGTGCCAGCAGTTACCCCAGCAGCGGGCGCACAGATACGCAGTATTTT.

The genes are TRBV30 and TRBJ2-7; TRBD2 aligns across 7 bases. The CDR3 length is 14 residues. Germline CDR1 GTSNPN, CDR2 SVGIG (reference sequence). The V segment lost 2 bases and the J segment 2 bases; nucleotides outside the gene matches: 6. For the CDR3, the DNA is TGTGCCTGGAGTTCTAACGCGGGGGCCTACGAGCAGTACTTC. This translates into CAWSSNAGAYEQYF.

This clonotype was observed a few times. The CDR3: CASSLAGEAGYTF. DNA for the CDR3: TGTGCCAGCAGCTTAGCAGGGGAAGCTGGCTACACCTTC. The chain combines TRBV7-9 with TRBJ1-2; weak D call: TRBD1 (5 bases). There are 13 residues in the CDR3. V was cut by 0 bases and J by 7 bases, with 9 bases left in between. Germline V gene sequence: CDR1 SEHNR, CDR2 FQNEAQ (reference sequence).

The chain combines TRBV6-1 with TRBJ1-4; possible D gene TRBD1, 5 bases. Trimming left V 0 bases short and J 0 bases short, with 8 bases between. The CDR3 is made up of 16 amino acids. The germline CDR1 and CDR2 sequences are MNHNS and SASEGT. The CDR3 spells CASSEASRATNEKLFF. In nucleotides, the CDR3 is TGTGCCAGCAGTGAAGCCAGCAGGGCAACTAATGAAAAACTGTTTTTT.

The gene calls are TRBV14 and TRBJ1-1; D not resolved. Trimming left V 7 bases short and J 1 base short, with 10 bases between. The length of the CDR3 is 13 residues. The V gene's germline CDR1 is SGHDN and CDR2 FVKESK. DNA of the CDR3: TGTGCCAGCACGCGGATCCAGAACACTGAAGCTTTCTTT. Amino acids: CASTRIQNTEAFF.

The V and J genes are TRBV7-2 and TRBJ2-1, with D possibly matching TRBD2 (6 bases). Per the germline V gene, CDR1 is SGHTA and CDR2 is FQGNSA. Trimming stripped 8 bases from V and 9 bases from J, with 20 bases between. This CDR3 contains 14 residues. CDR3 loop: CASFGRDGEFEQFF. In DNA form, the CDR3 reads TGTGCCAGCTTCGGGCGGGATGGGGAGTTTGAGCAGTTCTTC.

This clonotype has only a few counts. V usage is TRBV20-1 and J usage is TRBJ2-5; the D call may be TRBD1 or TRBD2 (5 bases each). V was pared by 1 base and J by 11 bases, with 17 bases between. Germline loops: CDR1 DFQATT, CDR2 SNEGSKA (reference sequence). The CDR3 is 13 residues long. The CDR3 DNA sequence: TGCAGTGCTAGAGTGGGACCCCAGGAACTTCAGTACTTC. It specifies CSARVGPQELQYF.

This sequence joins TRBV20-1 and TRBJ1-2; the match to TRBD1 covers 10 bases. The CDR3 has 17 amino acids. CDR1 is DFQATT, CDR2 SNEGSKA, per germline (reference sequence). V lost 1 base, J lost 2 bases, and 10 bases stayed unmatched. The CDR3 sequence is CSARGVGDRGQNYGYTF. For the CDR3, the DNA is TGCAGTGCTAGAGGGGTGGGTGACAGGGGGCAGAACTATGGCTACACCTTC.

Regarding this clonotype: The junction departs from the called germline gene at one end, perhaps through a read error. This rearrangement joins TRBV7-9 to TRBJ2-1; 9 positions agree with TRBD2. The CDR3 spans 17 residues. CDR1 is SEHNR and CDR2 is FQNEAQ in the germline V gene (reference sequence). CDR3 in DNA: TGTGTCAGCAGCAGACCTACTAGCGGGCGATCCTACAATGAGCAGTTCTTC. Encoded protein: CVSSRPTSGRSYNEQFF.

This clonotype has only a few counts. This sequence joins TRBV5-1 and TRBJ2-7; 7 positions match TRBD2. V shed 0 bases and J 3 bases; nucleotides not matched to a gene: 6. Germline lookup yields CDR1 SGHRS and CDR2 YFSETQ. This CDR3 spans 15 amino acids. CDR3 nucleotides: TGCGCCAGCAGCTTGGCGGTGGGGGGGAACTACGAGCAGTACTTC. Translating gives CASSLAVGGNYEQYF.

J is TRBJ1-2 and V is TRBV25-1, with no clear D. Germline V gene sequence: CDR1 MGHDK, CDR2 SYGVNS. Trimming stripped 2 bases from V and 0 bases from J, with 4 bases between. The CDR3 is 13 residues long. CDR3 sequence: CASSEASNYGYTF. The CDR3 nucleotides are TGTGCCAGCAGTGAAGCCTCTAACTATGGCTACACCTTC.

The chain employs TRBV28 and TRBJ2-1, with no clear D. CDR3 size: 11 residues. Germline CDR1 and CDR2: MDHEN and SYDVKM. Trimming shortened V by 3 bases and J by 8 bases, and 5 bases separated the two germline ends. CDR3: CASSFTDEQFF. The DNA for the CDR3 is TGTGCCAGCAGTTTCACGGATGAGCAGTTCTTC.

V and J are TRBV29-1 and TRBJ2-4, with 10 positions matching TRBD2. The J call may be mistaken, given a closer DNA end match to TRBJ2-7. Germline CDR1 SQVTM, CDR2 ANQGSEA. This CDR3 contains 14 residues. The CDR3 is CSVRTSGNSYEQYF. For the CDR3, the DNA is TGCAGCGTTCGTACTAGCGGGAACTCCTACGAGCAGTACTTC.

This clonotype was recorded a few times. This chain connects TRBV18 to TRBJ2-3; D gene uncertain. The V end was cut by 6 bases, the J end by 0 bases, with 13 bases between. Germline lookup yields CDR1 KGHSH and CDR2 LQKENI. This CDR3 region has 15 residues. CDR3 amino acids: CASSPIASSTDTQYF. In DNA, the CDR3 is TGTGCCAGCTCGCCCATAGCTTCTAGCACAGATACGCAGTATTTT.

This clonotype was observed a handful of times. The V gene is TRBV6-2 or TRBV6-3, the J gene TRBJ2-1; maybe TRBD1 (6 bases). Per germline, CDR1 MNHEY and CDR2 SVGEGT. The CDR3 has 13 amino acids. The V gene lost 6 bases and the J gene lost 6 bases, with 12 bases spanning the gap. CDR3 sequence (DNA): TGTGCCAGCAGCTGGTTAGGGGGCAATGAGCAGTTCTTC. This sequence encodes CASSWLGGNEQFF.

The genes are TRBV21-1 and TRBJ2-4; the listed D gene, TRBD2, was not tested against the DNA. The DNA end is a closer match to TRBJ2-7, so the J assignment may be wrong. TRBV21-1 counts as a pseudogene. The CDR3 has 16 residues. The CDR3 region has the DNA TGTGCCTGGGTTAACACACGAGGCACTAGCGGCTACGAGCAGTACTTC. Translated, it gives CAWVNTRGTSGYEQYF.

The chain uses TRBV20-1 and TRBJ2-3, with TRBD1 matching over 10 bases. This CDR3 spans 14 amino acids. J lost 4 bases, V lost 6 bases, and 7 bases had no gene match. The germline V gene has CDR1 DFQATT and CDR2 SNEGSKA (reference sequence). DNA of the CDR3: TGCAGTGCAGGAGGACAGGGGGTTCCAGATACGCAGTATTTT. This gives the protein CSAGGQGVPDTQYF.